This T cell receptor (beta chain) was recorded in a study of shared clonotypes between healthy human individuals. General study points: The four-donor shared clonotypes exceeded non-shared clonotypes in generation probability, with non-shared ones scoring lower.

With respect to this clone: Its antigen is as yet unknown.

The V gene lost 0 bases and the J gene lost 8 bases, with 12 bases spanning the gap. Germline V gene lookup returns CDR1 SGHNT and CDR2 YYREEE (reference sequence). The CDR3 has 14 amino acids. The protocol was immunoSEQ multiplex PCR, while the TCRdb copy is restricted to in-frame clones and leaves out a portion. The table shows about 2.4 million clones, with 93% occurring only once. The chain joins TRBV5-4 to TRBJ1-3; D is unclear. This clonotype was obtained from a man aged 18-30 years in good health. Some clones in this sample may be carry-over from other donors' samples. The sequencing input was naive CD4+ T cells from PBMCs. Subset denoted: CD45RA+ positively selected. CDR3 coding DNA: TGTGCCAGCAGCTTGGGGCAGCCGATAGACACCATATATTTT. Encoded protein: CASSLGQPIDTIYF.